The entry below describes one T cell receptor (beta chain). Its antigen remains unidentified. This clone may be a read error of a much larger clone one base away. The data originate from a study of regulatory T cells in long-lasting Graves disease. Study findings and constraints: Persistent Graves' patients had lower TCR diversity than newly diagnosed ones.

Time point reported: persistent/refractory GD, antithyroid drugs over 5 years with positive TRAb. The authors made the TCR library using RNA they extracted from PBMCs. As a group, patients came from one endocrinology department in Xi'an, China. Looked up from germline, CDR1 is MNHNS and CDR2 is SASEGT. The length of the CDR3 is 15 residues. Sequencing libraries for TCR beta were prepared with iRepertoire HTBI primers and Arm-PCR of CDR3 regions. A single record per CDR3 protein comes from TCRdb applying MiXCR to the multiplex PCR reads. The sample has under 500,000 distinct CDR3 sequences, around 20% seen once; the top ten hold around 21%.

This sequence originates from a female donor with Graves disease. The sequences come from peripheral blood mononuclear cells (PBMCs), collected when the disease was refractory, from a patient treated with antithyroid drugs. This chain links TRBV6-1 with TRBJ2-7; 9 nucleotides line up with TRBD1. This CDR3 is CASSTDLDRGHEQHF. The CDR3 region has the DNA TGTGCCAGCAGTACCGACCTGGACAGGGGCCACGAGCAGCACTTC.